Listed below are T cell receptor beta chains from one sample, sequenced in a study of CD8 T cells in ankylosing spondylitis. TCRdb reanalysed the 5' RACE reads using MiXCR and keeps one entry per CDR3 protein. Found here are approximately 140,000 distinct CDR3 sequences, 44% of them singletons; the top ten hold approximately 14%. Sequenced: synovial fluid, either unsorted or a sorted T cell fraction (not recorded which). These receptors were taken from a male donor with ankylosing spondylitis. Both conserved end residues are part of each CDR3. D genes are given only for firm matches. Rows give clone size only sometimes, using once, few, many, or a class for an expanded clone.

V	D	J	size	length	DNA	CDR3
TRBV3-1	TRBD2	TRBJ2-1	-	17	TGTGCCAGCAGCCATTTCAGCATGGTAGCGGGGCAGACTGAGCAGTTCTTC	CASSHFSMVAGQTEQFF
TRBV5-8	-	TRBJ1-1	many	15	TGTGCCAGCAGCTTGGGGTGGGGCTTCAACACTGAAGCTTTCTTT	CASSLGWGFNTEAFF
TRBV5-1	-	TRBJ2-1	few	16	TGCGCCAGCAGCTATAACACTAGAAATCCCTACAATGAGCAGTTCTTC	CASSYNTRNPYNEQFF
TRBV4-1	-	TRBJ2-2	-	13	TGCGCCAGCAGGCCGGGAGAGCCCGGGGAGCTGTTTTTT	CASRPGEPGELFF
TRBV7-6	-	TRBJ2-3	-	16	TGTGCCAGCAGCTTAGATGGGGGCACCTACACAGATACGCAGTATTTT	CASSLDGGTYTDTQYF
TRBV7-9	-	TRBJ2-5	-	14	TGTGCCAGCAGCTTACGGACAGTATCCGGGACCCAGTACTTC	CASSLRTVSGTQYF
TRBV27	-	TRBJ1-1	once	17	TGTGCCAGCTTCGGGGACCAAACCGGGAAGGAGAACACTGAAGCTTTCTTT	CASFGDQTGKENTEAFF
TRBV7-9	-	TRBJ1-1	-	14	TGTGCCAGCAGCCCCGATTCCATGAACACTGAAGCTTTCTTT	CASSPDSMNTEAFF
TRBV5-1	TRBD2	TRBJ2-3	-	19	TGCGCCAGCAGCTTTGGGGGGGTTAGGACTGGGAGACGCGCAGATACGCAGTATTTT	CASSFGGVRTGRRADTQYF
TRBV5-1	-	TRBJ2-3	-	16	TGCGCCAGCAGCACACCGGAAGGGACCAGCACAGATACGCAGTATTTT	CASSTPEGTSTDTQYF
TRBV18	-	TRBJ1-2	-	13	TGTGCCAGCTCACAGGACGGGAACTATGGCTACACCTTC	CASSQDGNYGYTF
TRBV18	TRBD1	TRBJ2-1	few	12	TGTGCCAGCTCACCAACAGGGGAGGAGCAGTTCTTC	CASSPTGEEQFF
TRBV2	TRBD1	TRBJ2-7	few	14	TGTGCCAGCAGTAGGACAGGGGAAATCTACGAGCAGTACTTC	CASSRTGEIYEQYF
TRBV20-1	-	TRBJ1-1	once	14	TGCAGTGCACCTCAGGGACGGGGTAGAACTGAAGCTTTCTTT	CSAPQGRGRTEAFF
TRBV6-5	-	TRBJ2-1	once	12	TGTGCCAGCAGTTACGGTAGGAGTGAGCAGTTCTTC	CASSYGRSEQFF
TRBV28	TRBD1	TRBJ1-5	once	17	TGTGCCAGCAGTCCACAGGGGGGCGTGTGGTCGAATCAGCCCCAGCATTTT	CASSPQGGVWSNQPQHF
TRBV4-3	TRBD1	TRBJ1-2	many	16	TGCGCCAGCAGCCAAGCGCCGACAGGGGAGTTGAATGGCTACACCTTC	CASSQAPTGELNGYTF
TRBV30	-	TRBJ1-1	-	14	TGTGCCTGGAGTGTTTTATTCCCGAACACTGAAGCTTTCTTT	CAWSVLFPNTEAFF
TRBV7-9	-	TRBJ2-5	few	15	TGTGCCAGCAGCCCGCCGTGGGGCCTTACGGAGACCCAGTACTTC	CASSPPWGLTETQYF
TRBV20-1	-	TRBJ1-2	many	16	TGCAGTGCTCTTAGGATCGGGGGGGTCTTTGACTATGGCTACACCTTC	CSALRIGGVFDYGYTF
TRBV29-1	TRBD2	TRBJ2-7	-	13	TGCAGCGTTGATTCCGGGACTAGCAACGAGCAGTACTTC	CSVDSGTSNEQYF
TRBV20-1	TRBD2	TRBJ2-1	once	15	TGCAGTGCTAGAGATTTCCTAGCGGAGTGGGATGAGCAGTTCTTC	CSARDFLAEWDEQFF
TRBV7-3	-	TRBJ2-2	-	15	TGTGCCAGCAGCCGATCTGGGGAGAACACCGGGGAGCTGTTTTTT	CASSRSGENTGELFF
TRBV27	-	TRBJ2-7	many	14	TGTGCCAGCAGTCCGGACAGCAACTCCTACGAGCAGTACTTC	CASSPDSNSYEQYF
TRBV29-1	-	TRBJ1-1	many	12	TGCAGCGCCTTGACCGAGAACACTGAAGCTTTCTTT	CSALTENTEAFF
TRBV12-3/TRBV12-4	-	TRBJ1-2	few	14	TGTGCCAGCACCAGGAGGGGCGGAGTCTATGGCTACACCTTC	CASTRRGGVYGYTF
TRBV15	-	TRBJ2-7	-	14	TGTGCCACCAGCAGAAGGACAGCCAGATCCGAGCAGTACTTC	CATSRRTARSEQYF
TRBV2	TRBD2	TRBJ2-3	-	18	TGTGCCAGCAGAACCGGGACTAGCGGGAGCTTAAGGACAGATACGCAGTATTTT	CASRTGTSGSLRTDTQYF
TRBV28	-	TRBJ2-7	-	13	TGTGCCAGCAGTCCCCGGGTCGCCTACGAGCAGTACTTC	CASSPRVAYEQYF
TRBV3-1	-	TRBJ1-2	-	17	TGTGCCAGCAGCCAAGGGTTGGTGCTGTCCCGAACCTATGGCTACACCTTC	CASSQGLVLSRTYGYTF
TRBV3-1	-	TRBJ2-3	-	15	TGTGCCAGCAGCCAAGAGGAGGAGGGGTGGCATACGCAGTATTTT	CASSQEEEGWHTQYF